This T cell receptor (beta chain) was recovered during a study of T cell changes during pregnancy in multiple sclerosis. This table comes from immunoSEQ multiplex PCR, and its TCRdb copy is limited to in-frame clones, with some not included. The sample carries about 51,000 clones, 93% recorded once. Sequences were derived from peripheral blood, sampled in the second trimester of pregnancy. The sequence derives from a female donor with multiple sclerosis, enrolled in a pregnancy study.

The CDR3 protein is CASSLELSGGSNSPLHF. CDR3 nucleotide sequence: TGTGCCAGCAGCTTGGAGCTTTCAGGGGGCAGTAATTCACCCCTCCACTTT. The J gene is TRBJ1-6, the V gene TRBV5-4; 8 bases are shared with TRBD1. CDR1 is SGHNT, CDR2 YYREEE, per germline (reference sequence). CDR3 length: 17 residues. Germline trimming cut 0 bases from V and 6 bases from J; bases unmatched to any gene: 8.